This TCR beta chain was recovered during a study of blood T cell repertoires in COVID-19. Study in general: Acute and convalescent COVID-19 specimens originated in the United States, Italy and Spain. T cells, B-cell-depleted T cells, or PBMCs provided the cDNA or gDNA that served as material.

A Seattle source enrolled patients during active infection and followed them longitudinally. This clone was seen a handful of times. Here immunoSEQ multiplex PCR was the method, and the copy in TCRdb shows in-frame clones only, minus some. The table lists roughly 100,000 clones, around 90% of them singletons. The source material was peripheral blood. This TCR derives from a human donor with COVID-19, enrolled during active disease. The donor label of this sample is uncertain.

DNA for the CDR3: TGTGCCAGCAGTGAAGGACAGAACACTGAAGCTTTCTTT. It is translated as CASSEGQNTEAFF. The rearrangement joins TRBV6-1 to TRBJ1-1; D remains unclear. V shed 1 base and J shed 1 base, with 4 bases lying between them. Germline assignment: CDR1 MNHNS and CDR2 SASEGT. The CDR3 runs 13 residues.